These T cell receptor delta chains were read from a single sample in a study of gamma-delta chains in newborns, infants, children. TCRdb re-called the reads through CATT. The sample shows 950 to 1,500 delta-chain clones, more than 3.5% of them seen only once. Sequenced input: blood. Source of these receptors: a child who was a newborn, infant or young child, either healthy, febrile or measles-vaccinated (not recorded which). The CDR3 runs from the conserved cysteine through the conserved F or W. A D gene is named only where the DNA matches it firmly.

d_call: -
v_call: TRDV1
j_call: TRDJ1
cdr3_aa: CALGGAYTDKLIF

d_call: TRDD2
v_call: TRDV3
j_call: TRDJ1
cdr3_aa: CASLLPNAGKLIF

d_call: -
v_call: TRDV1
j_call: TRDJ1
cdr3_aa: CALGELTSSSSNLVLEEKADKLIF

d_call: -
v_call: TRDV2
j_call: TRDJ3
cdr3_aa: CACDTWGLLSDWDTRQMFF

d_call: -
v_call: TRDV1
j_call: TRDJ1
cdr3_aa: CALGELGLLLQVRKASYTDKLIF

d_call: -
v_call: TRDV1
j_call: TRDJ1
cdr3_aa: CALGESAAGGRAGDGYTDKPIF

d_call: TRDD3
v_call: TRDV3
j_call: TRDJ1
cdr3_aa: CAFNLLGIGDKLIF

d_call: TRDD3
v_call: TRDV1
j_call: TRDJ2
cdr3_aa: CALGELGLTGGAQLFF

d_call: TRDD3
v_call: TRDV1
j_call: TRDJ1
cdr3_aa: CALGDKGLSSYWGTHFFHTDKLIF

d_call: -
v_call: TRDV2
j_call: TRDJ2
cdr3_aa: CARDTVGVTAQLFF

d_call: TRDD3
v_call: TRDV2
j_call: TRDJ2
cdr3_aa: CAGETGGLTAQLFF

d_call: -
v_call: TRDV1
j_call: TRDJ1
cdr3_aa: CALGELARLPTLVAGVGDVGLSTDKLIF

d_call: TRDD3
v_call: TRDV1
j_call: TRDJ1
cdr3_aa: CALGPPTGGPEAGYTDKLIF

d_call: -
v_call: TRDV2
j_call: TRDJ1
cdr3_aa: CACDTWDTDKLIF

d_call: -
v_call: TRDV1
j_call: TRDJ1
cdr3_aa: CALGEKTLPGDPRRGKLIF

d_call: TRDD3
v_call: TRDV1
j_call: TRDJ1
cdr3_aa: CALGPPYWGLDTDKLIF

d_call: -
v_call: TRDV1
j_call: TRDJ1
cdr3_aa: CALGELARYPGGLPMYTDKLIF

d_call: TRDD3
v_call: TRDV1
j_call: TRDJ1
cdr3_aa: CALGERESPSWWGIRVTDKLIF

d_call: TRDD3
v_call: TRDV2
j_call: TRDJ3
cdr3_aa: CACDTGGPWDTRQMFF

d_call: -
v_call: TRDV3
j_call: TRDJ1
cdr3_aa: CAFWGPPVLGDTDKLIF

d_call: TRDD3
v_call: TRDV1
j_call: TRDJ1
cdr3_aa: CALGDPSRPSLPEGDSGDKLIF

d_call: TRDD3
v_call: TRDV1
j_call: TRDJ1
cdr3_aa: CALGELTQLGDRGYTDKLIF

d_call: TRDD3
v_call: TRDV1
j_call: TRDJ2
cdr3_aa: CALGELPPGDTFYPLLTAQLFF

d_call: TRDD3
v_call: TRDV2
j_call: TRDJ1
cdr3_aa: CACDTGDWGILPYTDKPIF

d_call: TRDD3
v_call: TRDV1
j_call: TRDJ3
cdr3_aa: CALGEVLGDGQGSSWDTRQMFF

d_call: TRDD3
v_call: TRDV2
j_call: TRDJ3
cdr3_aa: CARLGESSWDTRQMFF

d_call: TRDD3
v_call: TRDV1
j_call: TRDJ1
cdr3_aa: CAVGELSFFPVLGDLNTDKLIF

d_call: -
v_call: TRDV2
j_call: TRDJ3
cdr3_aa: CACVSCTESSWDTRQMFF

d_call: -
v_call: TRDV1
j_call: TRDJ1
cdr3_aa: CALGELRPPTYTDKLIF

d_call: TRDD3
v_call: TRDV1
j_call: TRDJ1
cdr3_aa: CALGEPPLPSALLGANTDKLIF

d_call: TRDD3
v_call: TRDV3
j_call: TRDJ3
cdr3_aa: CAFSTGDPNSWDTRQMFF

d_call: TRDD3
v_call: TRDV1
j_call: TRDJ1
cdr3_aa: CALGEPCLPYDLYCGIRDTDKLIF

d_call: -
v_call: TRDV1
j_call: TRDJ1
cdr3_aa: CALGSHSYVDGGSPDKLIF

d_call: TRDD3
v_call: TRDV1
j_call: TRDJ1
cdr3_aa: CALGDKGLYSYWGTHFFHTDKLIF

d_call: -
v_call: TRDV1
j_call: TRDJ1
cdr3_aa: CALGECPAPGFPTDKLIF

d_call: -
v_call: TRDV1
j_call: TRDJ1
cdr3_aa: CALGEIYPMAFQLTHSYDKLIF

d_call: TRDD3
v_call: TRDV1
j_call: TRDJ1
cdr3_aa: CALGAVGLLRYWGIHTDKLIF

d_call: -
v_call: TRDV1
j_call: TRDJ1
cdr3_aa: CALGERPSFNWGVPNTDKLIF

d_call: TRDD3
v_call: TRDV1
j_call: TRDJ1
cdr3_aa: CALGELRSSYPHLGDTPVGRLIF

d_call: TRDD3
v_call: TRDV1
j_call: TRDJ1
cdr3_aa: CALGPDFYWGINTDKLIF

d_call: -
v_call: TRDV2
j_call: TRDJ2
cdr3_aa: CACDAGGPVLSLTAQLFF

d_call: TRDD3
v_call: TRDV1
j_call: TRDJ1
cdr3_aa: CALGAVGLLRYWGIHTDKLIF

d_call: -
v_call: TRDV1
j_call: TRDJ1
cdr3_aa: CALGNRYTDKLIF

d_call: -
v_call: TRDV2
j_call: TRDJ1
cdr3_aa: CACDTAPVGRDKHTDKLIF

d_call: TRDD3
v_call: TRDV1
j_call: TRDJ2
cdr3_aa: CALGELNTAYWGILSAQLFF